The 9 T cell receptor beta chains in this list originate from one sample, sequenced in a study of metastatic and nonmetastatic thyroid tumors. Patients had received no treatment of any kind before thyroid surgery. TCRdb redid the clone calls on the PCR reads using MiXCR. The repertoire holds about 5,900 clones, with roughly 35% as singletons. The sequenced material came from adjacent normal tissue. The receptors here all came from a male donor with papillary thyroid cancer or a benign thyroid nodule (not recorded which). Some clones in this sample may be carry-over from other donors' samples.

Relative to its sample, this clone is large. Other DNA sequences in the sample encode the same CDR3. The rearrangement links TRBV6-1 to TRBJ2-5; D perhaps matches TRBD2 (5 bases). CDR1 MNHNS and CDR2 SASEGT come from the germline V gene. The CDR3 contains 14 residues. Trimming removed 10 bases at V and 5 bases at J, with 20 bases between. This CDR3 is CATADSLDQETQYF. CDR3 nucleotide sequence: TGTGCCACCGCGGACTCTTTGGATCAGGAGACCCAGTACTTC.

This clone came up once. The gene calls are TRBV11-2 and TRBJ1-6, with 10 bases lining up with TRBD1. The CDR3 has 16 residues. CDR1 and CDR2 from the germline V gene are SGHAT and FQNNGV. V was pared by 3 bases and J by 9 bases, with 8 bases of the junction left unmatched. CDR3 in DNA: TGTGCCAGCAGCTTCCTCAATGGACAGGGGGGTTCACCCCTCCACTTT. Translated, it gives CASSFLNGQGGSPLHF. Combining the CDR3 with reference TRBV11-2 and TRBJ1-6 gives the whole variable domain EAGVAQSPRYKIIEKRQSVAFWCNPISGHATLYWYQQILGQGPKLLIQFQNNGVVDDSQLPKDRFSAERLKGVDSTLKIQPAKLEDSAVYLCASSFLNGQGGSPLHFGNGTRLTVT.

The chain links TRBV20-1 to TRBJ1-6, with a possible D match to TRBD1 (5 bases). Germline V lookup: CDR1 DFQATT, CDR2 SNEGSKA (reference sequence). V was pared by 3 bases and J by 6 bases, with 15 bases between. This CDR3 comprises 15 residues. The CDR3, as DNA: TGCAGTGCTAGGGACATACAGGATTCTAATTCACCCCTCCACTTT. Translated: CSARDIQDSNSPLHF.

This chain joins TRBV7-8 and TRBJ1-3; no clear D gene. Germline values: CDR1 SGHVS, CDR2 FQNEAQ. Between the trimmed V and J ends, which lost 7 bases and 2 bases, there was a span of 12 bases. This CDR3 is 14 amino acids long. Written as DNA, the CDR3 is TGTGCCAGCATCCCGGGGAGCCCTGGAAACACCATATATTTT. Its protein is CASIPGSPGNTIYF.

This clone rates as medium-sized (0.01 to 0.1%). A much more abundant neighbour one base away suggests this may be a read error. The sample has other DNA sequences that encode this CDR3 too. CDR3 nucleotides: TGTGCCACCAGTGCTGGGACAGCTTATAATTCACCCCTCCACTTT. It encodes CATSAGTAYNSPLHF. The chain links TRBV10-3 to TRBJ1-6; 7 positions match TRBD1. Germline V gives CDR1 ENHRY, CDR2 SYGVKD. This CDR3 comprises 15 residues.

This rearrangement joins TRBV5-1 to TRBJ1-2; D is perhaps TRBD1 (6 bases). CDR1 is SGHRS and CDR2 is YFSETQ in the germline V gene. V lost 4 bases and J lost 2, with 21 bases in between. The CDR3 runs 17 residues. CDR3 residues: CASSPTVTGRGNYGYTF. The CDR3 DNA reads as TGCGCCAGCAGCCCAACGGTTACAGGGAGGGGGAACTATGGCTACACCTTC.

This clone was observed a handful of times. The V gene is TRBV7-3, the J gene TRBJ2-1; D possibly corresponds to TRBD2 (7 bases). CDR1 and CDR2 from the germline V gene are SGHTA and FQGTGA. Between the trimmed V and J ends, which lost 4 bases and 15 bases, there was a span of 16 bases. The CDR3 length is 12 residues. The chain's CDR3 is CASSSPRGAAFF. The CDR3, as DNA: TGTGCCAGCAGCTCACCCCGGGGGGCGGCGTTCTTC.

This chain joins TRBV20-1 and TRBJ2-3; D might be TRBD1 or TRBD2, each matching 6 bases. CDR1 DFQATT and CDR2 SNEGSKA come from the germline V gene (reference sequence). This CDR3 has 14 amino acids. The V end was cut by 1 base, the J end by 8 bases, with 16 bases between. CDR3 sequence (DNA): TGCAGTGCTAGAGGGCTAGCGACACAGGGTACGCAGTATTTT. Translation: CSARGLATQGTQYF.

Only a few counts were recorded for this clone. The genes are TRBV6-1 and TRBJ1-2; D is unresolved. Germline V CDR1 and CDR2: MNHNS, SASEGT. V dropped 3 bases and J dropped 8 bases, with 10 bases sitting between them. The CDR3 contains 12 residues. CDR3 coding DNA: TGTGCCAGCAGTGACTTTGGGGAAGGCTACACCTTC. Amino acids: CASSDFGEGYTF.